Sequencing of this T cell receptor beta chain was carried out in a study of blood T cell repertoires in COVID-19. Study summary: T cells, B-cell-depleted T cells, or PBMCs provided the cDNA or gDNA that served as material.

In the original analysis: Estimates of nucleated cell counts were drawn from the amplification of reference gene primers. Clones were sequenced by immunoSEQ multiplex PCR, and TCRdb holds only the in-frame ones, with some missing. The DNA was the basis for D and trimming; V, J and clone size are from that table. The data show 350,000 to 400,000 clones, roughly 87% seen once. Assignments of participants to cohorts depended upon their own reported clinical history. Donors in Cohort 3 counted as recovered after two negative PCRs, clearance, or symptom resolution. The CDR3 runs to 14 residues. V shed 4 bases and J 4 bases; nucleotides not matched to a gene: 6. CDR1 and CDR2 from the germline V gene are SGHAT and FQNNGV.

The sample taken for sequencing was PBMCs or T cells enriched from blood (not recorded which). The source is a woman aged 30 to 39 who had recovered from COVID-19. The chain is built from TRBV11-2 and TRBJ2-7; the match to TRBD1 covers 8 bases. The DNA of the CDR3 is TGTGCCAGCAGCTCTGCGACAGGGGAATACGAGCAGTACTTC. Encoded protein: CASSSATGEYEQYF.